This T cell receptor (beta chain) was recovered during a study of tumor-infiltrating lymphocytes in primary liver carcinoma. Across the whole study: Tumors, staged T1-T3 N0M0, spanned about 4.2 to 10 cm. Each sample had roughly 3.5 to 7.5 million productive TCRbeta reads regardless of tissue type.

This clonotype was seen only a few times. Relative to the germline gene, one junction end is altered; a read error may explain this. TCR beta cDNA was reverse-transcribed from 450 to 500 ng of total RNA. The reaction used a constant-region primer and ProtoScript II reverse transcriptase. Sequencing libraries for TCR beta derived from three nested multiplex PCR rounds that used slightly modified ARM-PCR. TCRdb recomputed calls from the multiplex PCR reads with MiXCR, one row per CDR3 protein. The repertoire consists of about 320,000 distinct CDR3 sequences, with 50% to 70% occurring once and the leading ten covering roughly 9%. Blood RNA came from unsorted whole blood; germline DNA was also extracted. With chronic HBV infection, the patients were also treatment-naive. The specimen was peripheral blood. The clonotype originates from a middle-aged man with primary liver carcinoma and hepatitis B virus infection.

The CDR3 spells CNVGTGGNQPQHF. The CDR3 DNA sequence: TGCAACGTTGGGACAGGGGGGAATCAGCCCCAGCATTTT. The chain joins TRBV29-1 to TRBJ1-5; TRBD1 aligns across 11 bases. Looked up from germline, CDR1 is SQVTM and CDR2 is ANQGSEA. The CDR3 has 13 residues.